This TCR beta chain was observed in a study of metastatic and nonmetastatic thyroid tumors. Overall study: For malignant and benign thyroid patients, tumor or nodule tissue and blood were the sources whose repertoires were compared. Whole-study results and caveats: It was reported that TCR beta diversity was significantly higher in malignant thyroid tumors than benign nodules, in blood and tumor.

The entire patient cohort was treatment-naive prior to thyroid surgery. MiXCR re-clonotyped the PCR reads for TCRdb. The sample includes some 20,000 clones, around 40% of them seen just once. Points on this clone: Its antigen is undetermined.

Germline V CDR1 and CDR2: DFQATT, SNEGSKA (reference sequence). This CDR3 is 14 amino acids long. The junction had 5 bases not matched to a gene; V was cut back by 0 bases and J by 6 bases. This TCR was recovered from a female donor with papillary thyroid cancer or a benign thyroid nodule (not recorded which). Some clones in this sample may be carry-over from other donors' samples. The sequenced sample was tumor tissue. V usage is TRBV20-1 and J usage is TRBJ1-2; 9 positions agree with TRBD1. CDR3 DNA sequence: TGCAGTGCTAGAGACCCGAGGGACAGGGATGGCTACACCTTC. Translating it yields CSARDPRDRDGYTF.